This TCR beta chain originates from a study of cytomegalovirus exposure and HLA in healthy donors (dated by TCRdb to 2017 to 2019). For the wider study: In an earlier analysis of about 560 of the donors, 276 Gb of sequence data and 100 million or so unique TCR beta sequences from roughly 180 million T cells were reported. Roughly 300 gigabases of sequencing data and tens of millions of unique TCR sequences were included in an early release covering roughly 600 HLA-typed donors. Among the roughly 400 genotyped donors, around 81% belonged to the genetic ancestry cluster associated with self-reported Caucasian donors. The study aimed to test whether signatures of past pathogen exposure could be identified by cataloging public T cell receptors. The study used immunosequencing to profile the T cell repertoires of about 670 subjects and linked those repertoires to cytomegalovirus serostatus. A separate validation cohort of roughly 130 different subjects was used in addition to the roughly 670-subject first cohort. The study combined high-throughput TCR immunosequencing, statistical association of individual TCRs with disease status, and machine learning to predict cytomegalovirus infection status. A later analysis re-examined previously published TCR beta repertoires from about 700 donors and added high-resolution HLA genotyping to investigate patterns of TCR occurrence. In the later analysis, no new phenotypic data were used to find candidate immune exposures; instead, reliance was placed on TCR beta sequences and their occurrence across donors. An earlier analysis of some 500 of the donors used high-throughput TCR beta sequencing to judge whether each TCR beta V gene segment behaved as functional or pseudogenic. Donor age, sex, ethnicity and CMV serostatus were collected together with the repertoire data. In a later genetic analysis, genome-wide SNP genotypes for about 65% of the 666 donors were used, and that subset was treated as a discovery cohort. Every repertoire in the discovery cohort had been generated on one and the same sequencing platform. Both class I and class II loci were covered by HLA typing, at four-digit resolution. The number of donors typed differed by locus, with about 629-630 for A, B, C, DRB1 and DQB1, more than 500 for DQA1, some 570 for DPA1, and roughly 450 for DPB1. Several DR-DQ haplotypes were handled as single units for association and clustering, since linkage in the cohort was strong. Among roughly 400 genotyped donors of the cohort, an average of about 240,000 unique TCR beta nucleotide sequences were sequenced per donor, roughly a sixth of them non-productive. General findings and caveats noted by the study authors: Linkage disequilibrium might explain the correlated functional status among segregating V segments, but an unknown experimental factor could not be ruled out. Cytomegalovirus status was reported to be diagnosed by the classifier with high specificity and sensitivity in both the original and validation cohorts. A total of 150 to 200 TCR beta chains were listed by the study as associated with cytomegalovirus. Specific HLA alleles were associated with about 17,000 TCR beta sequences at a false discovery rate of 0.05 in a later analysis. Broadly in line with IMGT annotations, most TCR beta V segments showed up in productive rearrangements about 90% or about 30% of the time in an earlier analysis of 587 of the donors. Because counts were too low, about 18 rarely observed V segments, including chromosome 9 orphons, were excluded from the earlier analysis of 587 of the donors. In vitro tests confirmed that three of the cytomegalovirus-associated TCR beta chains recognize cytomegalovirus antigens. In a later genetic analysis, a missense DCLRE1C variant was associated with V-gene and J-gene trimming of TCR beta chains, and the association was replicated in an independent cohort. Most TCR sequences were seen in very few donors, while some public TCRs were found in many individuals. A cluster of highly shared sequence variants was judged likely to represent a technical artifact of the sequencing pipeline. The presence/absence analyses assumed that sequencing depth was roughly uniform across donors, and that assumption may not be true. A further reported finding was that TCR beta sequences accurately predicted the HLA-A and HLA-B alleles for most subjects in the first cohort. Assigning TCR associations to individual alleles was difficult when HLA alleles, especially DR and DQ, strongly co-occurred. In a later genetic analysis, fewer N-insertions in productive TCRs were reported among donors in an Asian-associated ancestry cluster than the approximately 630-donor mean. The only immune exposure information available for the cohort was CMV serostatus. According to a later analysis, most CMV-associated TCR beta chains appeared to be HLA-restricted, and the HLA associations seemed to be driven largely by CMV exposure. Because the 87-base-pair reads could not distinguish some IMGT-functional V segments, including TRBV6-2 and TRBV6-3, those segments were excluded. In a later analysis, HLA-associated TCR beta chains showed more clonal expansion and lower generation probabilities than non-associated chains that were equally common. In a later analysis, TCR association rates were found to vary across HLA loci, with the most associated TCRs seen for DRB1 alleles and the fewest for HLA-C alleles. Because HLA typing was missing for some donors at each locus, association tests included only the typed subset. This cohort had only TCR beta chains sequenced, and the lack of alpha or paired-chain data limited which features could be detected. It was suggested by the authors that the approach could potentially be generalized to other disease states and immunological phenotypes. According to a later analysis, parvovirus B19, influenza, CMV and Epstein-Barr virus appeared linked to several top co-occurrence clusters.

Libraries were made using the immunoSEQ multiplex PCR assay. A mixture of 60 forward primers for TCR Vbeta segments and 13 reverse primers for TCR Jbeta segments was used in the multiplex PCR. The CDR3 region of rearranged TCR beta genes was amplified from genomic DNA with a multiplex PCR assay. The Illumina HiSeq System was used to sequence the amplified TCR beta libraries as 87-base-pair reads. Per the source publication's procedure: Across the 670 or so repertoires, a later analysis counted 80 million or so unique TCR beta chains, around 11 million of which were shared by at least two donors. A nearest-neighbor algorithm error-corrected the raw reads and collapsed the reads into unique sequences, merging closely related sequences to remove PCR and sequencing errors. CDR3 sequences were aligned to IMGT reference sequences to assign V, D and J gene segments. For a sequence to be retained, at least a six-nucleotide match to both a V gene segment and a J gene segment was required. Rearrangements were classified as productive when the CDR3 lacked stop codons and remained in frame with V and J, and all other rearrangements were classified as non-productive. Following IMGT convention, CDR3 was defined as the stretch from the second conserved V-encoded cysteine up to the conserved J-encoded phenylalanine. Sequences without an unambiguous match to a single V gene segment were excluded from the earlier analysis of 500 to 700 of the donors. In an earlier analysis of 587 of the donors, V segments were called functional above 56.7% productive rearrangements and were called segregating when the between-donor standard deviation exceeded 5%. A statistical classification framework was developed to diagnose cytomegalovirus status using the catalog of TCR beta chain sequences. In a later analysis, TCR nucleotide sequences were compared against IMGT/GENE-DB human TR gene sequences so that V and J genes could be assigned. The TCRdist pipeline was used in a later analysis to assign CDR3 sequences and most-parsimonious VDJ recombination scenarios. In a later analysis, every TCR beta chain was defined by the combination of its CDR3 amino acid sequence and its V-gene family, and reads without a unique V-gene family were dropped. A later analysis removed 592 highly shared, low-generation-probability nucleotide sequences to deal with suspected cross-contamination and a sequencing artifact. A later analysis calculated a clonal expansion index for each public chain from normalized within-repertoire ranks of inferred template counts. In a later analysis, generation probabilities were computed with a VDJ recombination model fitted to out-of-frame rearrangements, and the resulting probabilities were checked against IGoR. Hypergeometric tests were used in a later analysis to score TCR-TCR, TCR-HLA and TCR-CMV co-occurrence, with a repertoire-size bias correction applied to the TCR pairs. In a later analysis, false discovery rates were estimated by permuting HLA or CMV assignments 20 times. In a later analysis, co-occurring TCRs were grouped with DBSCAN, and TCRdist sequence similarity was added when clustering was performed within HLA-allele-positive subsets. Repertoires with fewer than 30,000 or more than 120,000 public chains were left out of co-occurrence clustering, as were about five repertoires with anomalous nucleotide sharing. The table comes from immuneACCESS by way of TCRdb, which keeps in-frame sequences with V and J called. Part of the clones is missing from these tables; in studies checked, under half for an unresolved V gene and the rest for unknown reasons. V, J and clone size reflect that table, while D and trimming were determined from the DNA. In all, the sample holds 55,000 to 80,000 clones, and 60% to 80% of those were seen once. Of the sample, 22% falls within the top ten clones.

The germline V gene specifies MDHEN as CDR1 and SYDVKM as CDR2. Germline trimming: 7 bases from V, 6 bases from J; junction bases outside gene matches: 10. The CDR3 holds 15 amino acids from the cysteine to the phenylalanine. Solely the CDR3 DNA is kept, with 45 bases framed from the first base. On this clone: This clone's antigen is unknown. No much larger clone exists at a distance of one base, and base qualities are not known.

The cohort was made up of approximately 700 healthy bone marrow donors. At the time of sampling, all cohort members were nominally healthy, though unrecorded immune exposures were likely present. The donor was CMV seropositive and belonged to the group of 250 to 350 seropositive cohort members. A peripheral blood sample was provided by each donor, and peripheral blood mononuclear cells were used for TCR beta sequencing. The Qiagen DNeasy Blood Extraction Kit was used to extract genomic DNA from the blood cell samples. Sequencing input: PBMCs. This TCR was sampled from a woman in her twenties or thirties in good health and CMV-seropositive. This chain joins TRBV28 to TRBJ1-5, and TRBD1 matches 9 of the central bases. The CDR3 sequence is CASTQRDRVGQPQHF. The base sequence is TGTGCCAGCACCCAACGGGACAGGGTAGGTCAGCCCCAGCATTTT.